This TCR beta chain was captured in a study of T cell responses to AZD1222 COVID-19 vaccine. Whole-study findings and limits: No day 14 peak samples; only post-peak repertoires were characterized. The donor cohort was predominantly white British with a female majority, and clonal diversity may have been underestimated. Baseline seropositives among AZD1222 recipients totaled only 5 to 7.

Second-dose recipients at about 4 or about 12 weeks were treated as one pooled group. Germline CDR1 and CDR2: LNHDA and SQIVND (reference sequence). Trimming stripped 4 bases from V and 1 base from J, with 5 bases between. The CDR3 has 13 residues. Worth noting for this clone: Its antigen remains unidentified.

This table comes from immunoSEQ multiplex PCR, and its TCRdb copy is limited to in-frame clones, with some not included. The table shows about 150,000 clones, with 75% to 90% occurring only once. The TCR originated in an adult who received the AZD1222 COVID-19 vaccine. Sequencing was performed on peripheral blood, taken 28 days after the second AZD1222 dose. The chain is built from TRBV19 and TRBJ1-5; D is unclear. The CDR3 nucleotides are TGTGCCAGTAGTACCAAGAGCAATCAGCCCCAGCATTTT. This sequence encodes CASSTKSNQPQHF.